This is a list of T cell receptor beta chains from one sample in a study of T cells in Graves' hyperthyroidism and ophthalmopathy. TCRdb used MiXCR to reprocess the multiplex PCR reads, holding one entry per CDR3 protein. The data show hundreds of thousands of distinct CDR3 sequences, roughly 14% seen once. The sample taken for sequencing was blood. The source of these receptors is a woman in her thirties or forties with Graves' ophthalmopathy. Both conserved end residues are part of each CDR3. Each record gives: J gene, V gene, D gene, clone size, CDR3 DNA, CDR3 protein. The D gene is left open where the match is weak. Clone size is shown for a subset of rows, as once, few, many or a class of expanded clone.

TRBJ2-7	TRBV28	TRBD2	many	TGTGCCAGCAGTCACAGTCTAGCGGGGTTCTCCTACGAGCAGTACTTC	CASSHSLAGFSYEQYF
TRBJ2-7	TRBV27	TRBD2	few	TGTGCCTGCGGACTAGCGCGGAACGAGCAGTACTTC	CACGLARNEQYF
TRBJ2-7	TRBV4-1	TRBD2	many	TGCGCCAGCAGCCTACCCTCTAGCGGGAGTGGAGAGCAGTACTTC	CASSLPSSGSGEQYF
TRBJ2-2	TRBV4-2	TRBD1	-	TGTGCCAGCAGCCTAAAGGGCGGGCAGGGGGTGTCCGGGGAGCTGTTTTTT	CASSLKGGQGVSGELFF
TRBJ2-5	TRBV20-1	TRBD2	many	TGCAGTGCTGGGGCGGCGGGAGAGGAGACCCAGTACTTC	CSAGAAGEETQYF
TRBJ2-7	TRBV6-1	TRBD1	few	TGTGCCAGCGCTCGGGACAGCTTTACCTACGAGCAGTACTTC	CASARDSFTYEQYF
TRBJ1-2	TRBV19	-	-	TGTGCCAGTAGTATGGCCCTACGGCGCGGCTACACCTTC	CASSMALRRGYTF
TRBJ2-7	TRBV30	TRBD2	few	TGTGCCTGGAGTGTACTTGGCGGGAGACGCTCCTACGAGCAGTACTTC	CAWSVLGGRRSYEQYF
TRBJ1-1	TRBV3-1	-	few	TGTGCCAGCAGCCCGACTAATTCCAAGGATGAAGCTTTCTTT	CASSPTNSKDEAFF
TRBJ1-1	TRBV28	-	few	TGTGCCACCCGCAAGCCAGGGCCCCTGGATGAAGCTTTCTTT	CATRKPGPLDEAFF
TRBJ1-2	TRBV12-3/TRBV12-4	-	many	TGTGCCAGCAGTTTGAACAGGGCGATTCAGTATTCCAGCTATGGCTACACCTTC	CASSLNRAIQYSSYGYTF
TRBJ1-2	TRBV20-1	-	-	TGCAGTGCTAGGCCGCCAGGCTATGGCTACACCTTC	CSARPPGYGYTF
TRBJ2-4	TRBV12-3/TRBV12-4	-	many	TGTGCCAGCAGCCTAGGACTATATCACATTCAGTACTTC	CASSLGLYHIQYF
TRBJ1-2	TRBV28	-	many	TGTGCCAGCAGAGAGACACGAGGCTATGGCTACACCTTC	CASRETRGYGYTF
TRBJ2-3	TRBV14	-	-	TGTGCCAGCAGCCAAGATTCCGCGGTCTCTAGCACAGATACGCAGTATTTT	CASSQDSAVSSTDTQYF
TRBJ1-2	TRBV6-1	-	many	TGTGCCAGCAGTGACCCATACCTGAACTATGGCTACACCTTC	CASSDPYLNYGYTF
TRBJ2-2	TRBV6-2/TRBV6-3	-	few	TGTGCCAGCAGGGATCCAGGGGTGACCGGGGAGCTGTTTTTT	CASRDPGVTGELFF
TRBJ1-1	TRBV20-1	TRBD1	-	TGCAGTGCAATCAGGGGGCTTAGCACTGAAGCTTTCTTT	CSAIRGLSTEAFF
TRBJ2-1	TRBV30	-	-	TGTGCCTGGGGGGGGTTAAGCTCCTACAATGAGCAGTTCTTC	CAWGGLSSYNEQFF
TRBJ2-2	TRBV11-2	-	-	TGTGCCAGCAGCTTGGGGAGATCGAACACCGGGGAGCTGTTTTTT	CASSLGRSNTGELFF
TRBJ2-2	TRBV7-6	TRBD1	-	TGTGCCAGCAGTTCGTTGCCTAGGGGGCACACCGGGGAGCTGTTTTTT	CASSSLPRGHTGELFF
TRBJ1-2	TRBV19	-	many	TGTGCCAGTACCGCACTCCTGGGGTCTGGCTATGGCTACACCTTC	CASTALLGSGYGYTF
TRBJ1-2	TRBV14	-	-	TGTGCCAGCAGCCAAGGGGGCGGGGAAGATGGCTACACCTTC	CASSQGGGEDGYTF
TRBJ2-7	TRBV10-3	-	many	TGTGCCATCAGTGGCCCCGTGACAGATTCCTACGAGCAGTACTTC	CAISGPVTDSYEQYF
TRBJ2-3	TRBV19	TRBD2	-	TGTGCCAGTAGTATAGATTTCGGCGGGAGCGGAACAGATACGCAGTATTTT	CASSIDFGGSGTDTQYF
TRBJ2-7	TRBV2	TRBD2	-	TGTGCCAGCAGTTCCCAACTAGCGGGCGAGCAGTACTTC	CASSSQLAGEQYF
TRBJ2-7	TRBV12-3/TRBV12-4	TRBD1	many	TGTGCCAGCAAAGAAAAGACAGGGCTGTACGAGCAGTACTTC	CASKEKTGLYEQYF
TRBJ2-7	TRBV27	-	many	TGTGCCAGCAGTTTTCTGGGAACGAGCTCCTACGAGCAGTACTTC	CASSFLGTSSYEQYF
TRBJ2-4	TRBV20-1	-	-	TGCAGTGTTAAGGAGAACAAAAACATTCAGTACTTC	CSVKENKNIQYF
TRBJ1-2	TRBV27	TRBD1	many	TGTGCCAGCAGCTTAAGGACAGGGCCAAACTATGGCTACACCTTC	CASSLRTGPNYGYTF
TRBJ2-5	TRBV10-1	TRBD2	-	TGCGCCAGCAGTGAGATGGGACTAGCGGGAGTAGAGACCCAGTACTTC	CASSEMGLAGVETQYF
TRBJ2-5	TRBV12-5	-	many	TGTGCTAGTGGCCCTTCAATTGGGGAGACCCAGTACTTC	CASGPSIGETQYF
TRBJ1-5	TRBV6-1	-	few	TGTGCCAGCAGACACGACAGCTATCAGCCCCAGCATTTT	CASRHDSYQPQHF
TRBJ2-5	TRBV27	-	many	TGTGCCAGCAGTTTACTAGGGACGGAGACCCAGTACTTC	CASSLLGTETQYF
TRBJ1-5	TRBV19	-	many	TGTGCCAGTAGTAGGCGAGGAGGGTCAGAGCCCCAGCATTTT	CASSRRGGSEPQHF
TRBJ2-1	TRBV11-2	TRBD2	many	TGTGCCAGCAGCTACGGGACTAGCGGGTACAATGAGCAGTTCTTC	CASSYGTSGYNEQFF
TRBJ2-3	TRBV28	-	few	TGTGCCAGCAGTTCCCCGATCGCACCTAGCACAGATACGCAGTATTTT	CASSSPIAPSTDTQYF
TRBJ2-5	TRBV7-3	-	many	TGTGCCAGCAGCTTAACTGTCTCGCGAGTGGAGACCCAGTACTTC	CASSLTVSRVETQYF
TRBJ2-7	TRBV6-2/TRBV6-3	TRBD2	many	TGTGCCAGCAGCTCAGTAACTAGCGGGTCGTTCTACGAGCAGTACTTC	CASSSVTSGSFYEQYF